This passage covers 18 T cell receptor beta chains from one sample sequenced in a study of blood T cells in healthy people across ages. The authors ran a second PCR of about 6 to 11 cycles using a sample-barcoded 5' primer and a J-beta primer mix. TCRdb recomputed calls from the 5' RACE reads with MiXCR, one row per CDR3 protein. Among roughly 800,000 distinct CDR3 sequences, 25% to 30% were seen once, and the ten largest hold 3%. These same records also appear under a second study, on T cells of mothers and their children.

What was sequenced was blood. These receptors were collected from a boy between 10 and 17 years old in good health.

The chain carries TRBV12-3 or TRBV12-4 and TRBJ2-5, with TRBD1 matching 8 bases. With V trimmed by 5 bases and J by 7 bases, 6 bases remained unmatched. The CDR3 runs 13 residues. CDR3 bases: TGTGCCAGCAGTCCCCCAGGGGGCCGGACCCAGTACTTC. It translates to CASSPPGGRTQYF.

Notes on this clonotype: This CDR3 is missing its conserved last phenylalanine or tryptophan, likely due to a read error. The rearrangement links TRBV20-1 to TRBJ1-5; 11 positions agree with TRBD1. Unmatched junction bases numbered 3, after V lost 3 bases and J lost 8 bases. Per germline, CDR1 DFQATT and CDR2 SNEGSKA (reference sequence). The CDR3 covers 13 residues. In DNA, the CDR3 is TGCAGTGCTAGGGACAGGGGGCCGGAGCCCCAGCATCTT. This sequence encodes CSARDRGPEPQHL.

The V gene is TRBV10-2, the J gene TRBJ2-5; 7 bases agree with TRBD1. The CDR3 totals 15 residues. The germline V gene has CDR1 WSHSY and CDR2 SAAADI. V was clipped by 7 bases and J by 1 base; unmatched bases: 9. CDR3 sequence: CASKRTGKLQETQYF. The CDR3 DNA is TGCGCCAGCAAGCGGACAGGCAAACTCCAAGAGACCCAGTACTTC.

This chain connects TRBV7-2 to TRBJ1-4; a possible D gene is TRBD1 (5 bases). Trimming pared 3 bases from V and 8 bases from J, leaving 10 bases between. Germline-derived CDR1 and CDR2 are SGHTA and FQGNSA. The CDR3 runs to 13 residues. The CDR3 sequence is CASSFGGHEKLFF. CDR3 bases: TGTGCCAGCAGCTTTGGGGGTCACGAAAAACTGTTTTTT.

This chain links TRBV18 with TRBJ2-2; D is unclear. The CDR3 is made up of 14 amino acids. The V end was cut by 6 bases, the J end by 3 bases, with 11 bases between. In germline, CDR1 is KGHSH, CDR2 LQKENI. The CDR3: CASSRDSYTGELFF. In nucleotides, the CDR3 is TGTGCCAGCTCTCGTGACTCTTACACCGGGGAGCTGTTTTTT.

Ten or more counts support this clonotype. This chain uses TRBV5-1 with TRBJ2-5; D could derive from TRBD1 or TRBD2 (5 bases each). This CDR3 is built from 14 residues. Germline assignment: CDR1 SGHRS and CDR2 YFSETQ. With 1 base removed from V and 5 bases from J, the gap between germline ends came to 12 bases. CDR3 DNA: TGCGCCAGCAGCTTGCAAGGGGACGGGGAGACCCAGTACTTC. Translated: CASSLQGDGETQYF.

This chain uses TRBV10-3 with TRBJ2-5, with TRBD1 matching over 9 bases. With the DNA end fitting TRBJ2-7 better, the J assignment may be wrong. Germline assignment: CDR1 ENHRY and CDR2 SYGVKD. The CDR3 consists of 13 residues. The CDR3 region is CAIRDRDTYEQYF. The CDR3 DNA sequence: TGTGCCATCCGGGACAGGGACACCTACGAGCAGTACTTC.

This clonotype was detected only a few times. The rearrangement joins TRBV27 to TRBJ1-5; D perhaps matches TRBD1 (5 bases). Germline V lookup: CDR1 MNHEY, CDR2 SMNVEV (reference sequence). Trimming removed 10 bases from V and 3 bases from J, with 13 bases in between. The CDR3 is 13 residues long. CDR3 loop: CATSRRVNQPQHF. Written as DNA, the CDR3 is TGTGCCACCTCCCGCAGGGTCAATCAGCCCCAGCATTTT.

This clonotype has more than one count but fewer than ten. The gene calls are TRBV7-2 and TRBJ1-1; 12 nucleotides line up with TRBD1. Germline V gives CDR1 SGHTA, CDR2 FQGNSA. Trimming at V came to 5 bases and at J to 4 bases, leaving 5 bases not matched to a gene. The CDR3 has 15 residues. In nucleotides, the CDR3 is TGTGCCAGCAGCCTGGGACAGGGGGCTATCACTGAAGCTTTCTTT. Translation: CASSLGQGAITEAFF.

This sequence joins TRBV11-2 and TRBJ2-5; the D is unclear. CDR1 and CDR2 from the germline V gene are SGHAT and FQNNGV. V gave up 6 bases and J gave up 5 bases, with 16 bases separating them. CDR3 length: 14 amino acids. The CDR3 DNA sequence: TGTGCCAGCAGGGTAACGACACCCGGGGAGACCCAGTACTTC. This translates into CASRVTTPGETQYF.

This chain links TRBV3-1 with TRBJ1-5; D gene ambiguous. The CDR3 length is 14 residues. Trimming pared 2 bases from V and 4 bases from J, leaving 9 bases between. Germline CDR1 and CDR2: LGHDT and YNNKEL (reference sequence). CDR3 loop: CASSQSTENQPQHF. The CDR3 nucleotides read TGTGCCAGCAGCCAATCGACCGAGAATCAGCCCCAGCATTTT.

This clonotype was seen a few times. The chain joins TRBV4-1 to TRBJ2-5, with 10 bases aligning to TRBD1. This CDR3 is built from 16 residues. The ends lost 4 bases at V and 3 bases at J; junction bases unmatched: 8. CDR1 and CDR2 (germline): MGHRA, YSYEKL. The CDR3 nucleotides are TGCGCCAGCAGCCGGTTGGACAGGGGGGGCAAAGAGACCCAGTACTTC. Amino acids: CASSRLDRGGKETQYF.

This clonotype appeared a few times. The V call is TRBV12-3 or TRBV12-4, the J call TRBJ2-5, with D tentatively TRBD1 or TRBD2 (5 bases each). The CDR3 consists of 14 residues. Between the trimmed V and J ends, which lost 6 bases and 5 bases, there was a span of 16 bases. As DNA, the CDR3 is TGTGCCAGCAGGAGGGGCGGCAATTCGGAGACCCAGTACTTC. Translated, it gives CASRRGGNSETQYF.

The rearrangement uses TRBV28 and TRBJ1-1, with no clear D. V was clipped by 2 bases and J by 5 bases, with 3 bases between them. Looked up from germline, CDR1 is MDHEN and CDR2 is SYDVKM. The CDR3 runs to 11 residues. CDR3 sequence: CASSLLTEAFF. The CDR3 DNA reads TGTGCCAGCAGTTTACTAACTGAAGCTTTCTTT.

In this sample, this clonotype turned up a few times. The chain couples TRBV6-2 or TRBV6-3 to TRBJ1-2, with D uncertain. Trimming removed 3 bases at V and 2 bases at J, with 10 bases between. Germline V CDR1 and CDR2: MNHEY, SVGEGT. The CDR3 covers 14 residues. This CDR3 reads CASSYPLENYGYTF. For the CDR3, the DNA is TGTGCCAGCAGTTATCCACTTGAGAACTATGGCTACACCTTC.

This clonotype was counted many times. J is TRBJ2-3 and V is TRBV10-3, with 13 nucleotides matching TRBD2. V shed 3 bases, J shed 2 bases, and the junction held 14 bases outside the gene matches. CDR1 ENHRY and CDR2 SYGVKD come from the germline V gene. The CDR3 spans 20 residues. CDR3 DNA sequence: TGTGCCATCAGTGAACCCGACGGGACTAGCGGGAATAGTTACACAGATACGCAGTATTTT. It specifies CAISEPDGTSGNSYTDTQYF.

The sample holds a few counts of this clonotype. This chain links TRBV5-1 with TRBJ2-3; 13 bases are shared with TRBD2. Germline V gene sequence: CDR1 SGHRS, CDR2 YFSETQ. The V and J ends lost 4 bases and 4 bases, in that order; junction bases with no gene match: 9. The length of the CDR3 is 17 residues. The CDR3 here is CASSPGRLAGGSDTQYF. The CDR3 DNA follows: TGCGCCAGCAGCCCGGGTCGACTAGCGGGGGGTTCAGATACGCAGTATTTT.

This clonotype was recorded a few times. The V call is TRBV5-1, the J call TRBJ2-7; TRBD1 matches 7 bases. This CDR3 is 15 amino acids long. The germline V gene encodes CDR1 SGHRS and CDR2 YFSETQ. Trimming at V came to 4 bases and at J to 2 bases, leaving 9 bases not matched to a gene. CDR3 in amino acids: CASSPRQGKAYEQYF. CDR3 DNA: TGCGCCAGCAGCCCCCGACAGGGTAAGGCCTACGAGCAGTACTTC.